These T cell receptor beta chains were read from a single sample in a study of shared clonotypes between healthy human individuals. Sequencing was performed with immunoSEQ multiplex PCR; in TCRdb, only in-frame clones are kept and a portion is missing. The sample holds under 2,500,000 clones, approximately 96% seen once. Sequencing input: naive CD4+ T cells sorted from blood. These receptors all stem from a man aged 18 to 30 in good health. Both conserved end residues are part of each CDR3. Each record gives: V gene, J gene, CDR3 protein.

>TRBV30|TRBJ2-5
CAWSVRQGAGETQYF
>TRBV7-8|TRBJ1-2
CASSLVEDFYGYTF
>TRBV29-1|TRBJ2-7
CSVVLSYEQYF
>TRBV5-1|TRBJ1-2
CASSHSYSNSNYGYTF
>TRBV27|TRBJ1-1
CASSLSYPGAYAFF
>TRBV18|TRBJ2-1
CASSLSDGSYNEQFF
>TRBV20-1|TRBJ2-2
CSAFGELFF
>TRBV9|TRBJ2-3
CASSPGVRDTQYF
>TRBV18|TRBJ2-1
CASSPGTSGNNEQFF
>TRBV7-6|TRBJ2-1
CASSAGTKINNEQFF
>TRBV2|TRBJ1-4
CASTRRAANEKLFF
>TRBV5-4|TRBJ1-5
CASSMDRDQPQHF
>TRBV9|TRBJ1-3
CASSVAHTPSGNTIYF
>TRBV6-5|TRBJ1-5
CARGRQGSNQPQHF
>TRBV5-1|TRBJ2-1
CASSLMDFYNEQFF
>TRBV7-9|TRBJ2-2
CASSSRAGVRTAGELFF
>TRBV6-5|TRBJ2-1
CASTRGPTDEQFF
>TRBV28|TRBJ1-1
CASSLFPGRSRMNTEAFF
>TRBV5-6|TRBJ2-1
CASSRGTGSSYNEQFF
>TRBV5-1|TRBJ1-4
CASSGKDGPPKEKLFF
>TRBV5-1|TRBJ2-7
CASSLQGTDTGNEQYF
>TRBV2|TRBJ1-1
CASRGWQINTEAFF
>TRBV6-5|TRBJ1-2
CASRPTGPYGYTF
>TRBV28|TRBJ1-3
CASSSGQISGNTIYF
>TRBV6-5|TRBJ2-2
CASSRGTGELFF
>TRBV7-8|TRBJ2-1
CASSLRETSYNEQFF
>TRBV20-1|TRBJ2-7
CSARAGGEQYF
>TRBV2|TRBJ1-2
CATPTVRQSVGFGGYTF
>TRBV10-3|TRBJ2-6
CAISEAATGAISGANVLTF